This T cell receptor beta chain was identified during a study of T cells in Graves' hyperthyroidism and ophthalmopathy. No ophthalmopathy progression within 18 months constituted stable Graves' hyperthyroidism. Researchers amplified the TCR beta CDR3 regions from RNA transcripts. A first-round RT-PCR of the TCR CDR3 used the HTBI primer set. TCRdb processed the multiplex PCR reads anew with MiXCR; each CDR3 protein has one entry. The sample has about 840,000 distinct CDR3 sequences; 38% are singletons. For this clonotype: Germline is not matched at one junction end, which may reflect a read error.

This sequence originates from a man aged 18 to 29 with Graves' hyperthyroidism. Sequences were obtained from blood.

The CDR3 is CASSEAGVQVNTEAFF. Written as DNA, the CDR3 is TGTGCCAGCAGTGAAGCGGGGGTGCAGGTGAACACTGAAGCTTTCTTT. The rearrangement joins TRBV10-2 to TRBJ1-1; tentative D call: TRBD1 (5 bases). Germline V lookup: CDR1 WSHSY, CDR2 SAAADI. This CDR3 region has 16 residues.